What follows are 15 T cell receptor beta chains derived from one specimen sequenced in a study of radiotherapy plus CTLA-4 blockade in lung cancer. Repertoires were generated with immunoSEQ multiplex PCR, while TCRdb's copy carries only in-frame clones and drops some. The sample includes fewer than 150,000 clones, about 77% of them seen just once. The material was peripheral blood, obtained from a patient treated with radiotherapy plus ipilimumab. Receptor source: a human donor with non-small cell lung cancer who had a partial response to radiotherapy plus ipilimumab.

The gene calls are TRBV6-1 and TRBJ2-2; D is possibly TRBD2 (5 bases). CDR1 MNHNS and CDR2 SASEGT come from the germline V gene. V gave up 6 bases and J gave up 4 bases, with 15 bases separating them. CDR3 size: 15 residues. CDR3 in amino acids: CASRKGESSTGELFF. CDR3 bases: TGTGCCAGCAGGAAGGGAGAAAGCAGCACCGGGGAGCTGTTTTTT.

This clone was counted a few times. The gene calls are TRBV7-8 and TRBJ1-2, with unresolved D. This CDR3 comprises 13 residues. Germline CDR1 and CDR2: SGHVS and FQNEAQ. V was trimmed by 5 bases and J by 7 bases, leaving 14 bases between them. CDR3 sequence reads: CASSVGERVGYTF. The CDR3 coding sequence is TGTGCCAGCAGCGTAGGAGAGCGGGTTGGCTACACCTTC.

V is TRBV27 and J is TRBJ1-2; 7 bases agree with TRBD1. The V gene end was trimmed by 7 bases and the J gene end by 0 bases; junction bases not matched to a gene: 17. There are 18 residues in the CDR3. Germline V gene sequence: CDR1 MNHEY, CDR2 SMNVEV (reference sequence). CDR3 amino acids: CASKALQGQSVANYGYTF. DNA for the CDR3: TGTGCCAGCAAGGCACTCCAGGGACAGAGTGTAGCTAACTATGGCTACACCTTC.

CDR3 region: CASSGGRVFTEAFF. Here the CDR3 DNA reads TGTGCCAGTAGTGGGGGCAGGGTATTCACTGAAGCTTTCTTT. The rearrangement uses TRBV19 and TRBJ1-1; TRBD1 might be the D (6 bases). Germline values: CDR1 LNHDA, CDR2 SQIVND (reference sequence). V gave up 5 bases and J gave up 4 bases, with 14 bases separating them. The CDR3 has 14 residues.

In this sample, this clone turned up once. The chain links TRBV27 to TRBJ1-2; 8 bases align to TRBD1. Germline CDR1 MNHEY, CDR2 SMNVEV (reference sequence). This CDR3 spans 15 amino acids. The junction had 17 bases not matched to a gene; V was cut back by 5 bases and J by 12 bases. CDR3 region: CASSPTGQGNSVNTF. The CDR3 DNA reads TGTGCCAGCAGTCCGACAGGACAGGGAAACTCCGTCAACACCTTC.

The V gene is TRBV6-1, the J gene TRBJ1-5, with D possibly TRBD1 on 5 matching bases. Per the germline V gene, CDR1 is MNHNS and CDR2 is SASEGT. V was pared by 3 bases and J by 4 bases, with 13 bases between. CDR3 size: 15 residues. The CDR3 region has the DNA TGTGCCAGCAGTGAGGAAGGGGTAGGGAATCAGCCCCAGCATTTT. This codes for CASSEEGVGNQPQHF.

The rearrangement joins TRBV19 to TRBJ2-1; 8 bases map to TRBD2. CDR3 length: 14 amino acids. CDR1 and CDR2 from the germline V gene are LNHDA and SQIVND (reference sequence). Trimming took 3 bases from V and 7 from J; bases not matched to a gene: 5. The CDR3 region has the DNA TGTGCCAGTAGTATTGGGGGCGGGGGGAATGAGCAGTTCTTC. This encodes CASSIGGGGNEQFF.

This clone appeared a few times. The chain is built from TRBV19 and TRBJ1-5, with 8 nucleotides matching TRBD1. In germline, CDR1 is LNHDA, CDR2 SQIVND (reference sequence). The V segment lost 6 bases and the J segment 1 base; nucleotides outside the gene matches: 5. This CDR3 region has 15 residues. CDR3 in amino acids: CASSRGQGSNQPQHF. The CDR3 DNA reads TGTGCCAGTAGCCGTGGACAGGGCAGCAATCAGCCCCAGCATTTT.

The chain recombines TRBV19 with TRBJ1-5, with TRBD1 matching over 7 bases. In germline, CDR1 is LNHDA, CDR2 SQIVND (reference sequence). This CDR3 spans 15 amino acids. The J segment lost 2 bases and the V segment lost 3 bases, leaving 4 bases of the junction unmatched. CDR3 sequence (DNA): TGTGCCAGTAGTATTCCAGGGGGAGGCAATCAGCCCCAGCATTTT. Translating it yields CASSIPGGGNQPQHF.

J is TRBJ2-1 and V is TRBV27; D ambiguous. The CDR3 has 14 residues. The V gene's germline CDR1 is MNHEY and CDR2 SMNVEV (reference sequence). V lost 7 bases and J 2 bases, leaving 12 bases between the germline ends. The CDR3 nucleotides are TGTGCCAGCAACCGGCGGAGTCCCTACAATGAGCAGTTCTTC. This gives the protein CASNRRSPYNEQFF.

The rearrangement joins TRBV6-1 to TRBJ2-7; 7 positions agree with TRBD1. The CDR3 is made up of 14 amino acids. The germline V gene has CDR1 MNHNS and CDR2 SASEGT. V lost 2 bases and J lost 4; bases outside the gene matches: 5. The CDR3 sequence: CASSEQGQLYEQYV. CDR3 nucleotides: TGTGCCAGCAGTGAACAGGGACAGCTGTACGAGCAGTACGTC.

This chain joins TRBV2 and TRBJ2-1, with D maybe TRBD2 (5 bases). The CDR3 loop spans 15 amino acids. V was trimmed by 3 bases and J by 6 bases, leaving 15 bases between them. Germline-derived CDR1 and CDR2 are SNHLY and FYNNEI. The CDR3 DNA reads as TGTGCCAGCAGTGATTACCCGGGGATGGGCAATGAGCAGTTCTTC. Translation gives CASSDYPGMGNEQFF.

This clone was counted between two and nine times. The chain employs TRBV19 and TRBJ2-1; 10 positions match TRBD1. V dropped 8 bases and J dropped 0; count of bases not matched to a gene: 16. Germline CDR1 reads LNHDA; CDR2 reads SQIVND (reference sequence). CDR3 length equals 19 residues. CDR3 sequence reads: CASFGSRDRGGSSYNEQFF. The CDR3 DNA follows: TGTGCCAGTTTCGGGAGTAGGGACAGGGGCGGAAGCTCCTACAATGAGCAGTTCTTC.

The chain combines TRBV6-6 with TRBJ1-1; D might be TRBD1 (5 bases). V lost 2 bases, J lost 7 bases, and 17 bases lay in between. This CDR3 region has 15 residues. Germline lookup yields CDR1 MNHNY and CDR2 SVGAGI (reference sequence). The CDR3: CASSYTPGGVGEAFF. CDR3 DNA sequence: TGTGCCAGCAGTTACACCCCGGGGGGGGTTGGTGAAGCTTTCTTT.

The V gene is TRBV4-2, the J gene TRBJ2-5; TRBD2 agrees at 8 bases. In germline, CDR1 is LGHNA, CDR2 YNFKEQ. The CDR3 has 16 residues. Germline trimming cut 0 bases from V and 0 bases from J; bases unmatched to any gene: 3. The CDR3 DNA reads TGTGCCAGCAGCCAAGACCCGGGACTAGACCAAGAGACCCAGTACTTC. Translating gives CASSQDPGLDQETQYF.